The T cell receptor (beta chain) described here comes from a study of blood T cell repertoires in COVID-19. As for the study in general: COVID-19 samples, acute and convalescent, were from the United States, Italy and Spain. PBMCs, B-cell-depleted T cells, or T cells provided the cDNA or gDNA that made up the material.

Per the authors' pipeline: Reference gene primer amplification gave estimated nucleated cell counts. The repertoire was sequenced with immunoSEQ multiplex PCR; TCRdb's copy has only in-frame clones and lacks some. V and J calls and clone size are given by that table; D and trimming were obtained from the DNA. The sample lists approximately 90,000 clones; approximately 86% were seen once. The V gene end was trimmed by 3 bases and the J gene end by 5 bases; junction bases not matched to a gene: 9. Germline V gene sequence: CDR1 MDHEN, CDR2 SYDVKM. CDR3 length: 15 residues. The clonotype was recovered from a woman older than 75 with acute or convalescent COVID-19. The V and J genes are TRBV28 and TRBJ1-1; 7 bases match TRBD1. Sequencing was performed on peripheral blood. This CDR3 is CASSLVQGSRTEAFF. The CDR3, as DNA: TGTGCCAGCAGTTTGGTACAGGGGAGTCGGACTGAAGCTTTCTTT.